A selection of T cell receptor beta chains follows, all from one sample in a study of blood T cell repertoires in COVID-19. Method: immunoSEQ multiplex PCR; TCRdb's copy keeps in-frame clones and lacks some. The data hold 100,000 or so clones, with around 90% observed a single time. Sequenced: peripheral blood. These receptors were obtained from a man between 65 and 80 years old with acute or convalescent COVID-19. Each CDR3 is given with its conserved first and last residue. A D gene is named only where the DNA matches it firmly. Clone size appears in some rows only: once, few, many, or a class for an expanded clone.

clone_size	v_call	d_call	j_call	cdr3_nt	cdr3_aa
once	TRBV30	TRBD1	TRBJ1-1	TGTGCCTGGAAACAGGGGGCTCGTACCACTGAAGCTTTCTTT	CAWKQGARTTEAFF
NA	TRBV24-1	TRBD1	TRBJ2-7	TGTGCCACCAGTGAAACCGGGACAGGATCCTACGAGCAGTACTTC	CATSETGTGSYEQYF
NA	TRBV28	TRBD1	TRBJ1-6	TGTGCCAGCAGAGGGGGGACAGGGCAAGGTTCACCCCTCCACTTT	CASRGGTGQGSPLHF
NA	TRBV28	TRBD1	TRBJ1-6	TGTGCCAGCAGCCCGACGTCAGGGGGCAAATCACCCCTCCACTTT	CASSPTSGGKSPLHF
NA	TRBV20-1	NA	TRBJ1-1	TGCAGTGGCGCGAACACGGGGTTCGCTTTCTTT	CSGANTGFAFF
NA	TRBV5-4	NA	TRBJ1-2	TGTGCCAGCAGGGTGGAGATGGGGCGATATGGCTACACCTTC	CASRVEMGRYGYTF
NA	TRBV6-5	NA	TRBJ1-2	TGTGCCAGCACCGCCACCAGCGCGGGGCGCGAGGGCTACACCTTC	CASTATSAGREGYTF
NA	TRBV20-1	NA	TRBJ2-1	TGCAGTGCTAGTCCTAGCAGGATTTCCTACAATGAGCAGTTCTTC	CSASPSRISYNEQFF
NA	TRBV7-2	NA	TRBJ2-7	TGTGCCAGCAGCCCGGACTTAACAACCTACGAGCAGTACTTC	CASSPDLTTYEQYF
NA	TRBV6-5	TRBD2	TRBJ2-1	TGTGCCAGCAGTTACTCGGATAGCGGGGGAAATGAGCAGTTCTTC	CASSYSDSGGNEQFF
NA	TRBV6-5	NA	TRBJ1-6	TGTGCCAGCGGAACAGGTTATAATTCACCCCTCCACTTT	CASGTGYNSPLHF
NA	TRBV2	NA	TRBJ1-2	TGTGCCAGCAGTGGACAGCCCTATGGCTACACCTTC	CASSGQPYGYTF
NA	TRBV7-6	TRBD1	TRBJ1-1	TGTGCCAGCAGCTTAGGTCTAATAAACAGGGGTACGGAAGCTTTCTTT	CASSLGLINRGTEAFF
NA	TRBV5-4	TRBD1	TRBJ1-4	TGTGCCAGCAGCGCCCGACAGGGGACAACTAATGAAAAACTGTTTTTT	CASSARQGTTNEKLFF
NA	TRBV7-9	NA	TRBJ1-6	TGTGCCAGCAGCCCACCCGGCGGGACCAATTCACCCCTCCACTTT	CASSPPGGTNSPLHF
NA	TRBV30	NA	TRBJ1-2	TGTGCCTGGAGTGTAGGAGGGTCGGGTGGCTACACCTTC	CAWSVGGSGGYTF
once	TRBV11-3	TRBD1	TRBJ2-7	TGTGCCAGCAGCTCGACAGGGTCCTACGAGCAGTACTTC	CASSSTGSYEQYF
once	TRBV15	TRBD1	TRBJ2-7	TGTGCCACCAGCAGAGATCTGACAGGGGGCTCCTACGAGCAGTACTTC	CATSRDLTGGSYEQYF
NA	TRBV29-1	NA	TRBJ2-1	TGCAGCGTTGCCAAGATTAGCTCCTACAATGAGCAGTTCTTC	CSVAKISSYNEQFF
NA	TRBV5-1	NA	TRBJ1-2	TGCGCCAGCAGCTTGGAGTTAGGGGGTGGTGGCTACACCTTC	CASSLELGGGGYTF
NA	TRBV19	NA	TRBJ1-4	TGTGCCAGTAGTTTACGACAGGTACCTAATGAAAAACTGTTTTTT	CASSLRQVPNEKLFF
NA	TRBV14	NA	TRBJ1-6	TGTGCCAGCAGCCACCGGGTTGCTGCCAATTCACCCCTCCACTTT	CASSHRVAANSPLHF
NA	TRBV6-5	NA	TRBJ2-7	TGTGCCAGCAGTTATTACGCGGGACCCTACGAGCAGTACTTC	CASSYYAGPYEQYF
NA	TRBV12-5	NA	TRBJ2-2	TGTGCTAGTGGTTTGCTCTCGGCCGGGGAGCTGTTTTTT	CASGLLSAGELFF
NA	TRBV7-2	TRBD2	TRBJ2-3	TGTGCCAGCAGGGCCGGGACTAGGTTGGATACGCAGTATTTT	CASRAGTRLDTQYF
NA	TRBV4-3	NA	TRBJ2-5	TGCGCCAGCAGCCAAGTTGCGACAGATCAAGAGACCCAGTACTTC	CASSQVATDQETQYF
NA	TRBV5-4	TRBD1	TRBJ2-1	TGTGCCAGCAGCTTGCGACAGGGGGAGGCCCATGAGCAGTTCTTC	CASSLRQGEAHEQFF